Listed below are T cell receptor beta chains from one sample, sequenced in a study of cytomegalovirus exposure and HLA in healthy donors. Clones were read by immunoSEQ multiplex PCR, and TCRdb kept only the in-frame ones, dropping some. The data contain around 150,000 clones, roughly 77% of them singletons. The sequenced sample was PBMCs. These receptors all stem from a man aged 25 to 40 in good health and CMV-seropositive. The CDR3 runs from the conserved cysteine through the conserved F or W. Each record gives: D gene, J gene, clone size, V gene, CDR3 DNA, CDR3 protein. A D gene is named only where the DNA matches it firmly. Some rows mark clone size as missing; the rest say once, few, many or name a class of expanded clone.

TRBD2,TRBJ2-5,NA,TRBV10-3,TGTGCCATCAGTGTGCTAGCGGGGGAAGAGACCCAGTACTTC,CAISVLAGEETQYF
TRBD1,TRBJ2-7,NA,TRBV6-1,TGTGCCAGCAGTCCCGCCGGGACAGGGCGTTCCGAGCAGTACTTC,CASSPAGTGRSEQYF
TRBD1,TRBJ1-4,NA,TRBV6-5,TGTGCCAGCAAAACTCGGGACAGCGGTGAAAAACTGTTTTTT,CASKTRDSGEKLFF
TRBD1,TRBJ1-5,NA,TRBV4-2,TGTGCCAGCAGCCAAGAATACAGGGGGCAGCCCCAGCATTTT,CASSQEYRGQPQHF
TRBD1,TRBJ1-2,once,TRBV5-4,TGTGCCAGCAGCCAACAAACCCCGGGACAGGGGGGATATGGCTACACCTTC,CASSQQTPGQGGYGYTF
NA,TRBJ2-7,NA,TRBV28,TGTGCCAGCAGATTGGACAGCGACCCCTACGAGCAGTACTTC,CASRLDSDPYEQYF
NA,TRBJ2-1,NA,TRBV12-2,TGTGCAAGTCGCTTAGCGCTGGGGACAGACAATGAGCAGTTCTTC,CASRLALGTDNEQFF
TRBD1,TRBJ1-6,NA,TRBV30,TGTGCCTGGGGGCTTGGACAGGGGGCTTCACCCCTCCACTTT,CAWGLGQGASPLHF
NA,TRBJ1-1,NA,TRBV4-1,TGCGCCAGCAGCCCGATCGGTAACACTGAAGCTTTCTTT,CASSPIGNTEAFF
TRBD1,TRBJ1-5,NA,TRBV19,TGTGCCAGTAGCGGACAGGGGGGCAATCAGCCCCAGCATTTT,CASSGQGGNQPQHF
TRBD1,TRBJ1-6,NA,TRBV6-5,TGTGCCAGCAGTCCGACAGGGGGTACACCCCTCCACTTT,CASSPTGGTPLHF
TRBD2,TRBJ2-3,NA,TRBV10-1,TGCGCCAGCAGTGACCCCAGCGGGAGATGGGATACGCAGTATTTT,CASSDPSGRWDTQYF
TRBD1,TRBJ1-2,NA,TRBV10-3,TGTGCCATCAACCCCGGGCCGGGACAGGGGAACTATGGCTACACCTTC,CAINPGPGQGNYGYTF
TRBD1,TRBJ2-5,NA,TRBV11-3,TGTGCCAGCAGCTTAGGACGGGGGACAGGTGCTTTATCAGGAGAGACCCAGTACTTC,CASSLGRGTGALSGETQYF
TRBD1,TRBJ1-2,NA,TRBV10-3,TGTGCCATCAGTGAGCGGGGGACAGTTTATGGCTACACCTTC,CAISERGTVYGYTF
NA,TRBJ1-1,NA,TRBV11-2,TGTGCCAGCAGCCCGCCGGGACACCTGAACACTGAAGCTTTCTTT,CASSPPGHLNTEAFF
NA,TRBJ2-1,NA,TRBV2,TGTGCCAGCACTATAGGAGATGAGCAGTTCTTC,CASTIGDEQFF
TRBD1,TRBJ1-4,few,TRBV6-6,TGTGCCAGCAGTTCTCGACAGGGATGGATTGAAAAACTGTTTTTT,CASSSRQGWIEKLFF
NA,TRBJ2-5,NA,TRBV2,TGTGCCAGCAGTGCTCCAGAGACCCAGTACTTC,CASSAPETQYF
TRBD2,TRBJ2-7,once,TRBV23-1,TGCGCCAGCAGTCAAACCCCCCTAGCGGGGGACTACTACGAGCAGTACTTC,CASSQTPLAGDYYEQYF
TRBD2,TRBJ2-2,NA,TRBV9,TGTGCCAGCAGCCCACAACTAGCGGGGAACACCGGGGAGCTGTTTTTT,CASSPQLAGNTGELFF
TRBD2,TRBJ2-5,NA,TRBV9,TGTGCCAGCAGCGCGGGGCCGGGACTAGCGGGGGGGCTGGAGACCCAGTACTTC,CASSAGPGLAGGLETQYF
NA,TRBJ2-3,NA,TRBV6-5,TGTGCCAGCAGCCCTGGACTAACCACAGATACGCAGTATTTT,CASSPGLTTDTQYF
NA,TRBJ1-2,NA,TRBV7-7,TGTGCCAGCATCCCGGAGGGAGGGGGAAGGTGGGGCTACACCTTC,CASIPEGGGRWGYTF
NA,TRBJ1-2,NA,TRBV29-1,TGCAGCGGGACGACAGCCCCCTTTTATGGCTACACCTTC,CSGTTAPFYGYTF
NA,TRBJ2-5,NA,TRBV7-9,TGTGCCAGCAGCTTAGCGGCAGGGGCAGAGACCCAGTACTTC,CASSLAAGAETQYF
TRBD1,TRBJ2-7,NA,TRBV11-3,TGTGCCAGCAGCTTAGGGGCTAACAGGGGGTTGTACTACGAGCAGTACTTC,CASSLGANRGLYYEQYF
NA,TRBJ2-7,NA,TRBV5-1,TGCGCCAGCAGCCCAGGAAGAGGGATTGAGCAGTACTTC,CASSPGRGIEQYF
NA,TRBJ1-3,NA,TRBV11-2,TGTGCCAGCAGCAACACCGCGGGGGGTTACACCATATATTTT,CASSNTAGGYTIYF
TRBD1,TRBJ2-7,NA,TRBV12-5,TGTGCTAGTGACCCGACAGGGGGCGGGGAGCAGTACTTC,CASDPTGGGEQYF
NA,TRBJ1-1,NA,TRBV30,TGTGCCTGGAGACCCGGAGGGGTGCAGGGTGATCTGACTGAAGCTTTCTTT,CAWRPGGVQGDLTEAFF
NA,TRBJ2-7,NA,TRBV2,TGTGCCAGCAGTGTCCAGGGGGGAGGAGGCGAGCAGTACTTC,CASSVQGGGGEQYF
TRBD2,TRBJ2-7,once,TRBV6-5,TGTGCCAGCAGTTACGGGACTAGCGGGGGTTACGAGCAGTACTTC,CASSYGTSGGYEQYF
TRBD2,TRBJ2-2,NA,TRBV2,TGTGCCACAGGGACTAGCGTGACCACCGGGGAGCTGTTTTTT,CATGTSVTTGELFF
TRBD2,TRBJ2-1,few,TRBV30,TGTGCCTGGAGCGAGGGACTAGCGGGGGGAAATGAGCAGTTCTTC,CAWSEGLAGGNEQFF
TRBD2,TRBJ2-3,NA,TRBV7-2,TGTGCCAGCAGCATACGACTAGCGGGGGGGCTGGGTACGCAGTATTTT,CASSIRLAGGLGTQYF
NA,TRBJ2-5,NA,TRBV5-5,TGTGCCAGCAGCTTGGTGACATTAGGAAAAGAGACCCAGTACTTC,CASSLVTLGKETQYF
NA,TRBJ1-2,few,TRBV11-3,TGTGCCAGCATCGGCTGGGCACCTAACTATGGCTACACCTTC,CASIGWAPNYGYTF
NA,TRBJ2-7,NA,TRBV7-8,TGTGCCAGCAGCTTAGATGTCCGGGGCGAGCAGTACTTC,CASSLDVRGEQYF
NA,TRBJ1-1,few,TRBV9,TGTGCCAGCAGCCCCCATGCAGGCGAGAACACTGAAGCTTTCTTT,CASSPHAGENTEAFF
TRBD1,TRBJ1-5,NA,TRBV7-2,TGTGCCAGCAGCTACCGGGACAGACTTAATCAGCCCCAGCATTTT,CASSYRDRLNQPQHF
NA,TRBJ2-3,NA,TRBV5-1,TGCGCCAGCAGGTATTCTACCAGCACAGATACGCAGTATTTT,CASRYSTSTDTQYF
NA,TRBJ2-4,NA,TRBV30,TGTGCCTGGAGAACAAGTGAGGGAACCAAAAACATTCAGTACTTC,CAWRTSEGTKNIQYF
NA,TRBJ1-4,NA,TRBV6-5,TGTGCCAGCAGTTACTCGAGGACAACTAATGAAAAACTGTTTTTT,CASSYSRTTNEKLFF
TRBD1,TRBJ1-1,NA,TRBV25-1,TGTGCCAGCAGCCGCGGGACAGGGGGCACTGAAGCTTTCTTT,CASSRGTGGTEAFF
TRBD2,TRBJ2-3,NA,TRBV6-7,TGTGCCAGCAGTTACTCGAGGGGACTAGCGGGGGCCTCCACAGATACGCAGTATTTT,CASSYSRGLAGASTDTQYF
TRBD1,TRBJ2-4,NA,TRBV6-1,TGTGCCAGCAGTGAGCGCGGACAGGGCCTAGCCAAAAACATTCAGTACTTC,CASSERGQGLAKNIQYF
TRBD1,TRBJ1-4,NA,TRBV4-1,TGCGCCAGCAGCCAAGATCCGGGACAGGGAAATGAAAAACTGTTTTTT,CASSQDPGQGNEKLFF
NA,TRBJ1-1,NA,TRBV9,TGTGCCAGCAGCGTAGTGGGAGAGAACACTGAAGCTTTCTTT,CASSVVGENTEAFF
NA,TRBJ2-1,NA,TRBV28,TGTGCCAGCAGAGCCTCTGGGGGCAAATACAATGAGCAGTTCTTC,CASRASGGKYNEQFF
TRBD1,TRBJ1-2,NA,TRBV7-6,TGTGCCAGCAGTCCCGGGACAGGGAGTGGCTACACCTTC,CASSPGTGSGYTF